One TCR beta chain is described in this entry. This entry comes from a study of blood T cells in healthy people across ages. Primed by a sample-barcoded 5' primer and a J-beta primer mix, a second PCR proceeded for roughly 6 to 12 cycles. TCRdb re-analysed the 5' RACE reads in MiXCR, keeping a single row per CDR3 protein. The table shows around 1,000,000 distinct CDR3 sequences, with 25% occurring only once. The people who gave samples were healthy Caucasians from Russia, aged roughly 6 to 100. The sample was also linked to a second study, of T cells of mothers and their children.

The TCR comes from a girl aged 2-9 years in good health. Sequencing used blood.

Written as DNA, the CDR3 is TGTGCCACCAGCATGAATAAACAAGAGGGGACCCAGTACTTC. Encoded protein: CATSMNKQEGTQYF. The chain uses TRBV15 and TRBJ2-5; possible D gene TRBD2, 5 bases. Germline values: CDR1 LNHNV, CDR2 YYDKDF (reference sequence). V lost 4 bases and J 7 bases, leaving 16 bases between the germline ends. The CDR3 is made up of 14 amino acids. Variable domain in full (rest from reference TRBV15 and TRBJ2-5): DAMVIQNPRYQVTQFGKPVTLSCSQTLNHNVMYWYQQKSSQAPKLLFHYYDKDFNNEADTPDNFQSRRPNTSFCFLDIRSPGLGDTAMYLCATSMNKQEGTQYFGPGTRLLVL.